The clone carrying this TCR beta chain was detected a few times. Its target is not known. Germline values: CDR1 SGHKS, CDR2 YYEKEE (reference sequence). The CDR3 sequence is 17 residues long. V was cut by 6 bases and J by 0 bases, with 21 bases left in between. This sample stems from a study of T cells after yellow fever vaccination. As for the study in general: Some fractions had low cell numbers, and these were prepared with SMART-Seq v4 Ultra Low Input. Study outcomes and limitations: High-abundance clonotypes from the bulk population could contaminate FACS-sorted repertoires. A limited proportion of clonotypes was detected within both the CD4 and CD8 compartments. Boosting was followed by the reappearance of most primary-vaccination clones (just under 98% CD4, more than 70% CD8).

TCRdb analysed the 5' RACE reads with MiXCR anew, one entry per CDR3 protein. The table has under 700,000 distinct CDR3 sequences, roughly a sixth seen once. The sample here was PBMCs, taken about 5 days after the first yellow fever vaccination. The chain has TRBV5-5 and TRBJ1-2; D gene uncertain. This receptor was obtained from a man aged 18 to 30 who received the YFV17D yellow fever vaccine. CDR3 region: CASTGASGSVANYGYTF. Here the CDR3 DNA reads TGTGCCAGCACCGGCGCATCGGGGTCCGTAGCTAACTATGGCTACACCTTC.